This T cell receptor beta chain was recorded in a study of early T cells in non-severe SARS-CoV-2 infection. Study-level background: The study sequenced bulk RNA from unsorted whole blood, with chains unpaired. Overall study results and limits: CD4 and private specificities were missed by VDJdb matching, which favored anti-spike CD8 responses.

TCRdb re-derived calls from the 5' RACE reads in MiXCR, one entry per CDR3 protein. The data contain about 25,000 distinct CDR3 sequences, about 4.6% of them seen just once; the ten biggest clones take up 10%. Germline loops: CDR1 MDHEN, CDR2 SYDVKM. V was shortened by 2 bases and J by 7 bases, with 17 bases between the two germline ends. The CDR3 loop spans 16 amino acids. In its sample, this clonotype was seen many times. What it binds is unknown. This receptor was taken from an adult who was a healthcare worker with PCR-confirmed SARS-CoV-2 infection or an uninfected control (not recorded which). Sequencing was carried out using whole blood. The chain carries TRBV28 and TRBJ2-2; tentative D call: TRBD2 (5 bases). CDR3 residues: CASSLPLPGKGGELFF. The CDR3 DNA reads TGTGCCAGCAGTTTACCCCTCCCCGGGAAGGGCGGGGAGCTGTTTTTT. Supplemented by reference TRBV28 and TRBJ2-2, the full variable domain reads DVKVTQSSRYLVKRTGEKVFLECVQDMDHENMFWYRQDPGLGLRLIYFSYDVKMKEKGDIPEGYSVSREKKERFSLILESASTNQTSMYLCASSLPLPGKGGELFFGEGSRLTVL.